This T cell receptor (beta chain) was retrieved from a study of memory CD4+ T cells and cytomegalovirus serostatus. Study at large: Of the healthy Belgian adults, nine or ten were CMV seropositive and 20 to 30 seronegative.

Single viable CD3+CD4+CD8-CD45RO+ cells were sorted as the memory CD4+ T cells. Serostatus was set by detecting CMV pp150, pp28, p38, p52 IgG. Per germline, CDR1 SEHNR and CDR2 FQNEAQ (reference sequence). V was clipped by 4 bases and J by 4 bases; unmatched bases: 6. The CDR3 runs to 15 residues. Under the authors' procedure: Out-of-frame sequences were removed, leaving 2 million to 2.5 million distinct TCRbeta sequences. TCRdb's table, derived via immunoSEQ multiplex PCR, lists solely in-frame clones and lacks some. V and J calls and clone size are given by that table; D and trimming were obtained from the DNA. The repertoire holds about 26,000 clones, with 75% to 85% as singletons.

The chain employs TRBV7-9 and TRBJ1-2; 10 bases are shared with TRBD1. The TCR was taken from an adult in good health and CMV-seronegative. Sequenced sample: memory CD4+ T cells from blood. Here the CDR3 reads CASSSGQGIVYGYTF. CDR3 nucleotide sequence: TGTGCCAGCAGCTCGGGACAGGGGATCGTCTATGGCTACACCTTC.